A single sample is the source of the 7 T cell receptor beta chains below, sequenced in a study of response to subunit inactivated influenza vaccine. TCRdb fed the RT-PCR reads into MiXCR, producing one record per CDR3 protein. Counted here are 600,000 to 850,000 distinct CDR3 sequences, roughly 15% occurring once; the ten biggest clones make up approximately 7.6%. This sample comprised PBMCs from blood, obtained 14 days before vaccination. The receptors derive from a man in his fifties or sixties who received an inactivated influenza vaccine.

There are a few counts of this clonotype. This chain connects TRBV6-2 or TRBV6-3 to TRBJ2-3, with TRBD1 matching 8 bases. Germline assignment: CDR1 MNHEY and CDR2 SVGEGT. This CDR3 spans 16 amino acids. With V trimmed by 0 bases and J by 3 bases, 5 bases remained unmatched. CDR3 residues: CASSYSKDRVTDTQYF. The DNA for the CDR3 is TGTGCCAGCAGTTACTCGAAGGACAGGGTAACAGATACGCAGTATTTT.

This clonotype was picked up a small number of times. This sequence joins TRBV20-1 and TRBJ2-1; a weak D match, TRBD1 (6 bases). The V gene lost 3 bases and the J gene lost 12 bases, with 15 bases spanning the gap. Germline loops: CDR1 DFQATT, CDR2 SNEGSKA (reference sequence). The CDR3 covers 12 residues. The CDR3 coding sequence is TGCAGTGCTAGCGGACAGCCCTTTGGGCAGTTCTTC. Translation gives CSASGQPFGQFF.

This clonotype was counted a few times. The chain links TRBV7-8 to TRBJ2-3; possibly TRBD2 for D (5 bases). The germline gives CDR1 SGHVS, CDR2 FQNEAQ. The CDR3 sequence is 15 residues long. The V end was cut by 1 base, the J end by 2 bases, with 10 bases between. CDR3 sequence: CASSLEAAVTDTQYF. The CDR3 DNA reads TGTGCCAGCAGCTTAGAAGCGGCCGTCACAGATACGCAGTATTTT. Complete variable domain (other parts from reference TRBV7-8 and TRBJ2-3): GAGVSQSPRYKVAKRGQDVALRCDPISGHVSLFWYQQALGQGPEFLTYFQNEAQLDKSGLPSDRFFAERPEGSVSTLKIQRTQQEDSAVYLCASSLEAAVTDTQYFGPGTRLTVL.

This clonotype came up a few times. The rearrangement joins TRBV20-1 to TRBJ2-7, with D perhaps TRBD1 (6 bases). Germline lookup yields CDR1 DFQATT and CDR2 SNEGSKA (reference sequence). Between the trimmed V and J ends, which lost 5 bases and 0 bases, there was a span of 14 bases. This CDR3 region has 14 residues. CDR3 bases: TGCAGTGCTTCCCGCAGGGGCTACTCCTACGAGCAGTACTTC. Its protein is CSASRRGYSYEQYF.

There are a few counts of this clonotype. The chain carries TRBV9 and TRBJ2-1, with D possibly matching TRBD2 (6 bases). The germline V gene has CDR1 SGDLS and CDR2 YYNGEE. V was cut by 3 bases and J by 1 base, with 8 bases left in between. This CDR3 has 14 residues. The CDR3: CASSAGLSYNEQFF. CDR3 nucleotide sequence: TGTGCCAGCAGCGCGGGACTTTCCTACAATGAGCAGTTCTTC.

The gene calls are TRBV19 and TRBJ2-1; D may be TRBD2 (6 bases). V was cut by 3 bases and J by 4 bases, with 13 bases left in between. CDR1 and CDR2 from the germline V gene are LNHDA and SQIVND (reference sequence). CDR3 length: 15 amino acids. The CDR3 region has the DNA TGTGCCAGTAGTATGGGCGGGGCCACTTACAATGAGCAGTTCTTC. Encoded protein: CASSMGGATYNEQFF.

The V call is TRBV12-3 or TRBV12-4, the J call TRBJ2-7; TRBD1 might be the D (6 bases). The germline V and J ends were trimmed by 3 bases and 2 bases, with 11 bases remaining between them. The CDR3 spans 14 residues. This CDR3 reads CASSLGEGAYEQYF. DNA of the CDR3: TGTGCCAGCAGTTTGGGCGAGGGGGCCTACGAGCAGTACTTC.